The following is a TCR beta chain sequence with its context. The sample originates from a study of blood T cell repertoires in COVID-19. On the study more broadly: Specimens from acute and convalescent COVID-19 originated in the United States, Italy and Spain.

From germline, CDR1 is SGHDT and CDR2 YYEEEE. This CDR3 is 16 amino acids long. The V segment lost 2 bases and the J segment 4 bases; nucleotides outside the gene matches: 8. Profiled with immunoSEQ multiplex PCR; TCRdb holds only in-frame clones, not every one. The sample records 200,000 to 250,000 clones, 75% to 90% being singletons. This chain joins TRBV5-6 and TRBJ2-1; TRBD1 agrees at 8 bases. The sample taken for sequencing was peripheral blood. The receptor was isolated from a woman aged 70 to 79 with active or convalescent COVID-19. DNA for the CDR3: TGTGCCAGCAGCTTATGGACAGGGCTGGGATACAATGAGCAGTTCTTC. Translated, it gives CASSLWTGLGYNEQFF.